The TCR beta chain under discussion was sequenced for a study of CD8 T cells in ankylosing spondylitis. Study outcomes and limitations: As reported, disease-linked clones showed significant enrichment in matched ankylosing spondylitis synovial fluid.

The length of the CDR3 is 11 residues. The V and J ends lost 6 bases and 9 bases respectively, with 12 bases between them. Germline CDR1 SQVTM, CDR2 ANQGSEA. TCRdb independently ran MiXCR on the 5' RACE reads; one entry per CDR3 protein. The sample shows hundreds of thousands of distinct CDR3 sequences, roughly 32% of them seen only once. A few counts support this clonotype. The antigen is undetermined. The chain carries TRBV29-1 and TRBJ2-1; maybe TRBD2 (5 bases). The TCR was taken from a male donor with ankylosing spondylitis or in good health (not recorded which). The sample was blood, either unsorted or a sorted T cell fraction (not recorded which). CDR3 nucleotide sequence: TGCAGCGTAGTTGGGAGAACTGAGCAGTTCTTC. It codes for CSVVGRTEQFF.